This T cell receptor (beta chain) is drawn from a study of OX40 agonist ivuxolimab in advanced cancers. Method: immunoSEQ multiplex PCR; TCRdb's copy keeps in-frame clones and lacks some. Of 65,000 to 95,000 clones in the sample, about four fifths were seen once. Systemic immunosuppression or a history of autoimmune disease excluded patients. Points from the study as a whole: Some nonresponders additionally presented with little normalized T-cell clonal expansion. Specificity for antigen went undetermined in the expanded peripheral T cells.

With respect to this clone: Its cognate antigen is unknown.

This specimen consisted of CD4+ or CD8+ T cells sorted from blood, obtained in a trial of the OX40 agonist ivuxolimab. This receptor was obtained from an adult with an advanced solid tumor such as melanoma, head and neck, liver or kidney cancer.

CDR3 loop: CASSPVGQGNYGYTF. For the CDR3, the DNA is TGTGCCAGCAGTCCCGTGGGACAGGGGAACTATGGCTACACCTTC. The chain employs TRBV27 and TRBJ1-2, with TRBD1 identical over 10 bases. This CDR3 comprises 15 residues. In germline, CDR1 is MNHEY, CDR2 SMNVEV (reference sequence). J lost 2 bases, V lost 5 bases, and 5 bases had no gene match.